This T cell receptor (beta chain) was retrieved from a study of STAT3 mutations in large granular lymphocyte leukemia. Study-level points and caveats: Every T-LGLL patient had at least one immunodominant TCRbeta clonotype.

In this sample, this clone turned up a few times. Its antigen is unidentified. Assay used: immunoSEQ multiplex PCR; TCRdb lists only in-frame clones, some missing. This sample has about 7,000 clones, with approximately 54% found just once. CDR1 is SGHKS, CDR2 YYEKEE, per germline (reference sequence). This CDR3 contains 14 residues. V shed 0 bases and J shed 2 bases, with 8 bases lying between them. The sequence derives from a boy between 5 and 17 years old with T-cell large granular lymphocyte leukemia. Some clones in this sample may be carry-over from other donors' samples. This chain joins TRBV5-5 and TRBJ2-5; D might be TRBD1 (5 bases). Sequencing was carried out using peripheral blood mononuclear cells. In DNA, the CDR3 is TGTGCCAGCAGCTTGGAGGGGTTTCAAGAGACCCAGTACTTC. Protein: CASSLEGFQETQYF.